Presented here are 10 T cell receptor beta chains from one specimen sequenced in a study of blood T cell repertoires in COVID-19. This table comes from immunoSEQ multiplex PCR, and its TCRdb copy is limited to in-frame clones, with some not included. The table shows a few hundred thousand clones, with more than 85% occurring only once. Sequenced sample: PBMCs or T cells enriched from blood (not recorded which). The receptors originated from a woman aged 45-65 years who had recovered from COVID-19.

The rearrangement joins TRBV28 to TRBJ1-4; TRBD1 matches 8 bases. CDR3 length: 16 residues. V gave up 6 bases and J gave up 7 bases; unmatched junction bases: 13. Germline lookup yields CDR1 MDHEN and CDR2 SYDVKM. The CDR3 is CASSFSRGLRTEKLFF. CDR3 coding DNA: TGTGCCAGCAGCTTTTCCAGGGGGCTGAGAACTGAAAAACTGTTTTTT.

The chain uses TRBV12-2 and TRBJ2-7; the table's D call, TRBD2, was not checked against the DNA. TRBV12-2 is a documented pseudogene. The CDR3 sequence is 15 residues long. The CDR3 sequence is CASRSRPGIRNGQYF. The CDR3, as DNA: TGTGCAAGTCGCTCCCGCCCGGGGATCCGTAACGGGCAGTACTTC.

The J gene is TRBJ1-1, the V gene TRBV4-2; D remains ambiguous. CDR1 is LGHNA, CDR2 YNFKEQ, per germline. This CDR3 has 16 amino acids. V lost 1 base to trimming and J lost 1 base, with 13 bases between them. The CDR3 spells CASSQAAGTGNTEAFF. The CDR3 DNA sequence: TGTGCCAGCAGCCAAGCCGCGGGAACTGGGAACACTGAAGCTTTCTTT.

The gene calls are TRBV19 and TRBJ1-2; 8 nucleotides match TRBD1. Per the germline V gene, CDR1 is LNHDA and CDR2 is SQIVND (reference sequence). The CDR3 totals 17 residues. J was trimmed by 5 bases and V by 7 bases; bases with no gene match: 18. The CDR3, as DNA: TGTGCCAGTACCGACCCTGGGACAGGAATTTTCGGTTATGGCTACACCTTC. This gives the protein CASTDPGTGIFGYGYTF.

This sequence joins TRBV6-5 and TRBJ2-2, with D unclear. The germline V and J ends were trimmed by 7 bases and 4 bases, with 4 bases remaining between them. This CDR3 contains 11 residues. Germline CDR1 and CDR2: MNHEY and SVGAGI. For the CDR3, the DNA is TGTGCCAGCAAACTCACCGGGGAGCTGTTTTTT. This sequence encodes CASKLTGELFF.

Remarks on this clone: The junction differs from germline at one of its ends, possibly a read error. This specimen includes other DNA sequences encoding the same CDR3. The chain joins TRBV18 to TRBJ2-3; 13 bases fit TRBD2. Germline V gene sequence: CDR1 KGHSH, CDR2 LQKENI. The CDR3 is 20 residues long. As DNA, the CDR3 is TGTGCCAGTTCACCAAGAGGACTAGCGGGAGTAATATTTCAGGGAGATACGCAGTATTTT. Its protein product is CASSPRGLAGVIFQGDTQYF.

V gene TRBV12-3 or TRBV12-4 combines with J gene TRBJ1-1; the D is unclear. Trimming shortened V by 5 bases and J by 4 bases, and 5 bases separated the two germline ends. This CDR3 comprises 11 residues. CDR3 amino acids: CASSRGTEAFF. CDR3 DNA: TGTGCCAGCAGTCGGGGCACTGAAGCTTTCTTT.

The J gene is TRBJ1-2, the V gene TRBV12-3 or TRBV12-4, with 8 bases matching TRBD1. The CDR3 contains 13 residues. With V trimmed by 4 bases and J by 3 bases, 1 base remained unmatched. The CDR3 here is CASSWGQDYGYTF. The CDR3 nucleotides read TGTGCCAGCAGTTGGGGACAGGACTATGGCTACACCTTC.

The rearrangement links TRBV7-2 to TRBJ2-1; 15 bases align to TRBD2. CDR3 size: 15 residues. Trimming at V came to 5 bases and at J to 9 bases, leaving 5 bases not matched to a gene. Germline-derived CDR1 and CDR2 are SGHTA and FQGNSA. CDR3 residues: CASSTEGLAGGEQFF. CDR3 in DNA: TGTGCCAGCAGCACAGAGGGACTAGCGGGAGGTGAGCAGTTCTTC.

The chain employs TRBV19 and TRBJ1-5, with 7 bases identical to TRBD1. The V gene end was trimmed by 4 bases and the J gene end by 5 bases; junction bases not matched to a gene: 2. The CDR3 is made up of 13 amino acids. Germline V CDR1 and CDR2: LNHDA, SQIVND (reference sequence). CDR3 residues: CASSTTGDQPQHF. CDR3 bases: TGTGCCAGTAGTACCACAGGGGATCAGCCCCAGCATTTT.